This is a list of T cell receptor beta chains from one sample in a study of glioma-infiltrating T cells after dendritic cell vaccination. The assay was immunoSEQ multiplex PCR, and TCRdb's table has in-frame clones only and misses some. This table holds tens of thousands of clones, over 75% found once. Here the sequenced sample was blood, taken before dendritic cell vaccination. The receptor source for this set is a human donor with glioblastoma. The conserved cysteine and the conserved F or W are not part of the CDR3 here. The order of the fields is V gene, J gene, CDR3 length, D gene, CDR3 protein. D genes are given only for firm matches.

>TRBV20-1|TRBJ2-5|9|NA
SARDRETQY
>TRBV7-9|TRBJ2-7|13|NA
ASSRVGLPSYEQY
>TRBV4-1|TRBJ2-4|15|NA
ASSQDTRSRGLDIQY
>TRBV5-1|TRBJ2-7|15|TRBD2
ASSYKLAGGRAYEQY
>TRBV5-6|TRBJ2-2|13|NA
ASSLGQAHTGELF
>TRBV18|TRBJ1-1|13|NA
ASSPEQGPNTEAF
>TRBV2|TRBJ2-3|12|TRBD2
AILPRGGTDTQY
>TRBV4-2|TRBJ2-7|14|TRBD1
ASSQFAAGGSYEQY
>TRBV6-1|TRBJ2-3|13|TRBD2
ASSRSRAGVDTQY
>TRBV15|TRBJ2-1|11|TRBD2
ATSRGLNNEQF
>TRBV23-1|TRBJ1-2|11|NA
ATLTKWEDGYT
>TRBV7-2|TRBJ1-2|11|NA
ASSWAETNGYT
>TRBV7-2|TRBJ1-2|11|NA
ASSLAQLGGYT
>TRBV7-6|TRBJ1-1|16|TRBD1
ASGPFFDTGGLVTEAF
>TRBV6-1|TRBJ2-7|11|NA
ASSEIGRGGQY
>TRBV19|TRBJ2-1|14|TRBD2
ASSRTSGGQENEQF
>TRBV5-1|TRBJ2-3|16|NA
ASSLWGRGKASTDTQY
>TRBV15|TRBJ1-2|12|NA
ATSRDRAGYGYT
>TRBV7-2|TRBJ2-7|13|TRBD2
ASSFTLAGAYEQY
>TRBV19|TRBJ2-5|11|NA
ASSIDRGETQY
>TRBV6-4|TRBJ2-7|12|NA
ASSGGAGSDEQY
>TRBV4-3|TRBJ1-5|14|NA
ASSQDYGQWNQPQH
>TRBV19|TRBJ2-5|12|TRBD1
ASSNGQVIQTQY
>TRBV18|TRBJ2-7|12|NA
ASSPVAGDYEQY
>TRBV7-2|TRBJ2-3|12|NA
ASSFDSATDTQY
>TRBV27|TRBJ2-7|13|TRBD2
ASSLTTSGRYEQY
>TRBV5-1|TRBJ2-7|14|TRBD1
ASSLGRGRDAYEQY
>TRBV5-4|TRBJ1-1|12|NA
ASSPQGRNTEAF
>TRBV7-9|TRBJ2-3|13|TRBD1
ASSLGGGGTDTQY
>TRBV5-1|TRBJ2-5|11|NA
ASSFSGQETQY
>TRBV4-2|TRBJ2-7|15|TRBD2
ASSQDRISGDRGEQY
>TRBV7-9|TRBJ1-5|14|NA
ASSLVMDRMNQPQH
>TRBV5-1|TRBJ2-3|13|TRBD2
ASRTSGGAADTQY
>TRBV5-1|TRBJ2-5|13|TRBD1
ASSLAWTGRETQY
>TRBV25-1|TRBJ1-6|13|TRBD1
ASRGPDRGNSPLH
>TRBV5-1|TRBJ2-2|14|TRBD2
ASSLPGLAGTGELF
>TRBV29-1|TRBJ2-6|10|NA
SVADGANVLT
>TRBV9|TRBJ1-4|12|NA
ASSVEGYGEKLF
>TRBV28|TRBJ2-3|13|TRBD1
ASSHRTGWQNTQY
>TRBV7-2|TRBJ1-4|13|NA
ASSPSGTAGEKLF
>TRBV5-1|TRBJ2-2|14|NA
ASSEARVETTGELF